This is a list of T cell receptor beta chains from one sample in a study of T cells after yellow fever vaccination. TCRdb reprocessed the 5' RACE reads via MiXCR and lists one record per CDR3 protein. The data contain hundreds of thousands of distinct CDR3 sequences, roughly 14% of them seen just once; the ten biggest clones take up roughly an eighth. Source: PBMCs, taken on the day of the yellow fever booster vaccination. The receptor source for this set is a man aged 25-40 years who received the YFV17D yellow fever vaccine. Each CDR3 is given with its conserved first and last residue. Each record gives: CDR3 DNA, CDR3 protein, D gene, V gene, J gene, CDR3 length, clone size. The D gene is left open where the match is weak. Only some rows state a clone size, as once, few, many or a class for expanded clones.

TGTGCCATCAGTGATTTACAGACCAATTATAATTCACCCCTCCACTTT,CAISDLQTNYNSPLHF,.,TRBV10-3,TRBJ1-6,16,.
TGTGCCAGCAGTTCCCGGGGCACTAAATCCTACGAGCAGTACTTC,CASSSRGTKSYEQYF,.,TRBV6-5,TRBJ2-7,15,few
TGTGCCAGCAGCTTAGGCCGGCTAGCGGGAGAAAACATTCAGTACTTC,CASSLGRLAGENIQYF,TRBD2,TRBV7-8,TRBJ2-4,16,.
TGCAGCGTTGTCACCGGGACAGGGGGCGGTCAGCCCCAGCATTTT,CSVVTGTGGGQPQHF,TRBD1,TRBV29-1,TRBJ1-5,15,.
TGTGCCAGCAGTTTGGCGGGGAACCCCCATCAGCCCCAGCATTTT,CASSLAGNPHQPQHF,.,TRBV28,TRBJ1-5,15,.
TGTGCCAGCAACCGGGGTTCAGGGGGCTGGGGTAACGAGCAGTACTTC,CASNRGSGGWGNEQYF,TRBD1,TRBV5-4,TRBJ2-7,16,few
TGCAGTGCCTTGAGAGGGACTCCTAAGGCCTACGAGCAGTACTTC,CSALRGTPKAYEQYF,.,TRBV20-1,TRBJ2-7,15,few
TGCAGTGCAGGACTAGCGGGAGTTCAAGAGACCCAGTACTTC,CSAGLAGVQETQYF,TRBD2,TRBV20-1,TRBJ2-5,14,.
TGCAGTGCTAGCGGGGCGGGAGGGGCCTACGAGCAGTACTTC,CSASGAGGAYEQYF,TRBD2,TRBV20-1,TRBJ2-7,14,.
TGTGCCAGCAGCTTAGGGGGCCCTTTGGATACGCAGTATTTT,CASSLGGPLDTQYF,.,TRBV7-2,TRBJ2-3,14,.
TGCAGTGCTAGAGACCCCGGGACTAGTCTTGGCTACGAGCAGTACTTC,CSARDPGTSLGYEQYF,TRBD2,TRBV20-1,TRBJ2-7,16,.
TGTGCTAGCAGCTCCGGACCAGATTACGGGACAGGCAACAATGAGCAGTTCTTC,CASSSGPDYGTGNNEQFF,TRBD1,TRBV7-7,TRBJ2-1,18,many
TGTGCCAGCAGTTACGGGGAACAATCCGAGCAGTACTTC,CASSYGEQSEQYF,.,TRBV6-6,TRBJ2-7,13,few
TGTGCCAGCAGCTCGGTCGGAAACGGTGGTGAAAAACTGTTTTTT,CASSSVGNGGEKLFF,.,TRBV5-5,TRBJ1-4,15,few
TGCAGTGCTCCCCTCGGGGGGAGTGGGATAGATACGCAGTATTTT,CSAPLGGSGIDTQYF,TRBD2,TRBV20-1,TRBJ2-3,15,.
TGCAGTGGCTATAGCGGGAGGGCGGGCGAGCAGTACTTC,CSGYSGRAGEQYF,TRBD2,TRBV20-1,TRBJ2-7,13,few
TGTGCCAGCAGTGGAAGGGGGAGCACAGATACGCAGTATTTT,CASSGRGSTDTQYF,.,TRBV6-1,TRBJ2-3,14,many
TGTGCCAGCAGCTCTAGCGGGAGGACCTACGAGCAGTACTTC,CASSSSGRTYEQYF,TRBD2,TRBV7-2,TRBJ2-7,14,many
TGTGCCAGCAGCTCGAGCTCCGCGTCATTTACGCAGTATTTT,CASSSSSASFTQYF,.,TRBV7-2,TRBJ2-3,14,few
TGTGCCACCGACCCGACTAGCGGAAACACAGATACGCAGTATTTT,CATDPTSGNTDTQYF,TRBD2,TRBV10-3,TRBJ2-3,15,few
TGTGCCAGCAGCCCGCGTCGGCTAGCGGGTGACGAGTTCTTC,CASSPRRLAGDEFF,TRBD2,TRBV5-4,TRBJ2-1,14,.
TGTGCCAGCAGGCCAAGACTAGCGGGAGCCGCTGAGACCCAGTACTTC,CASRPRLAGAAETQYF,TRBD2,TRBV7-2,TRBJ2-5,16,many
TGTGCCAGTAGTATGAAGGGACTAGCTGGCACCGGGGAGCTGTTTTTT,CASSMKGLAGTGELFF,TRBD2,TRBV19,TRBJ2-2,16,few
TGCGCCAGCAGCATGAAGCATGAGCAGTTCTTC,CASSMKHEQFF,.,TRBV5-1,TRBJ2-1,11,.
TGTGCCAGCAGCCAAGGGTGGGGCGCAGATACGCAGTATTTT,CASSQGWGADTQYF,.,TRBV7-9,TRBJ2-3,14,.
TGCGCCAGCAGCGAGGGATGGACCTACGAGCAGTACTTC,CASSEGWTYEQYF,.,TRBV5-1,TRBJ2-7,13,.
TGCAGTGCTAGTCGTGTTCACGGCTACACCTTC,CSASRVHGYTF,.,TRBV20-1,TRBJ1-2,11,.
TGTGCCAGCAGTTTATATGGGGCCGGGGAGCTGTTTTTT,CASSLYGAGELFF,.,TRBV28,TRBJ2-2,13,few
TGCGCCAGCAGCATCGGGACTGGGGGCAATGAGCAGTTCTTC,CASSIGTGGNEQFF,.,TRBV5-1,TRBJ2-1,14,few
TGCAGCGTCGTTTGGACAGGGGGGTCCTACGAGCAGTACTTC,CSVVWTGGSYEQYF,TRBD1,TRBV29-1,TRBJ2-7,14,few
TGTGCCAGCAGCCTCAACCCCAGGACAGATACGCAGTATTTT,CASSLNPRTDTQYF,.,TRBV9,TRBJ2-3,14,.
TGTGCCAGCAGTACCCGGGAGACGTACCAAGAGACCCAGTACTTC,CASSTRETYQETQYF,.,TRBV12-3/TRBV12-4,TRBJ2-5,15,.
TGTGCCAGCACTCCGCCGGGGGGGGCCTACAATGAGCAGTTCTTC,CASTPPGGAYNEQFF,TRBD2,TRBV12-3/TRBV12-4,TRBJ2-1,15,.
TGTGCCACCAGCAGACGTGAAGCTCTGGATACGCAGTATTTT,CATSRREALDTQYF,.,TRBV15,TRBJ2-3,14,few
TGTGCCAGCAGCTTAGGTCGAGGGGCAGCTCGCTACGAGCAGTACTTC,CASSLGRGAARYEQYF,.,TRBV7-8,TRBJ2-7,16,few
TGTGCCAGCAGCCGTAGGCTACTAACCTATAGCACAGATACGCAGTATTTT,CASSRRLLTYSTDTQYF,.,TRBV7-2,TRBJ2-3,17,few
TGTGCCAGCAGCCCCCTAGCGGGAACGAACACCGGGGAGCTGTTTTTT,CASSPLAGTNTGELFF,TRBD2,TRBV7-3,TRBJ2-2,16,many
TGTGCCAGCAGCTTAGAAGGGACTAGCGTAGAAACCGGGGAGCTGTTTTTT,CASSLEGTSVETGELFF,TRBD2,TRBV11-2,TRBJ2-2,17,few
TGTGCCAGCAGTCCTAGGGGGGGGCGGGGCCATGAGCAGTTCTTC,CASSPRGGRGHEQFF,.,TRBV27,TRBJ2-1,15,.
TGTGCCAGCAGGCCGCCCGGGGACTCCTACAATGAGCAGTTCTTC,CASRPPGDSYNEQFF,.,TRBV5-4,TRBJ2-1,15,.
TGTGCCAGCAGCTTGAATAGCGGGAGGGCTGTCGAGCAGTACTTC,CASSLNSGRAVEQYF,TRBD2,TRBV5-4,TRBJ2-7,15,.
TGTGCCAGCGCGGCAACGGGCATCAACACAGATACGCAGTATTTT,CASAATGINTDTQYF,.,TRBV19,TRBJ2-3,15,few
TGTGCCAGCAGCCAGATTTTAACCGGGACTAAACAAGAGACCCAGTACTTC,CASSQILTGTKQETQYF,TRBD2,TRBV14,TRBJ2-5,17,few
TGTGCCAGCAGGCGGACAGGGCAGTACAATGAGCAGTTCTTC,CASRRTGQYNEQFF,TRBD1,TRBV6-1,TRBJ2-1,14,.